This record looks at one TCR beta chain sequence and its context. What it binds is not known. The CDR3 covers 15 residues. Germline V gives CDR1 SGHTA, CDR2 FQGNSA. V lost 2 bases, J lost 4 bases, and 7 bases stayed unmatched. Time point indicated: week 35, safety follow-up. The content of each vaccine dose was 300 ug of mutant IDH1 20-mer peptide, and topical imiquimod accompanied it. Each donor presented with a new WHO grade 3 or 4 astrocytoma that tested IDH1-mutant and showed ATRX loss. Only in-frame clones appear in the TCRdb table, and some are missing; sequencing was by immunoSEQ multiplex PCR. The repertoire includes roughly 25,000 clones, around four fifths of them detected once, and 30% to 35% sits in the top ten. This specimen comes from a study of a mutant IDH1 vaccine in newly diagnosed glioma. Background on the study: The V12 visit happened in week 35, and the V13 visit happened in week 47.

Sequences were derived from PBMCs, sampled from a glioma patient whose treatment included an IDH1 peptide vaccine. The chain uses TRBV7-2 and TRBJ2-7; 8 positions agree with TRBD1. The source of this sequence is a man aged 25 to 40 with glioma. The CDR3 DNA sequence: TGTGCCAGCAGCTTAATGGGCGGACAGGGTTACGAGCAGTACTTC. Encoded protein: CASSLMGGQGYEQYF. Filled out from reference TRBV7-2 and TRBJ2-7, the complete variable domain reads GAGVSQSPSNKVTEKGKDVELRCDPISGHTALYWYRQSLGQGLEFLIYFQGNSAPDKSGLPSDRFSAERTGGSVSTLTIQRTQQEDSAVYLCASSLMGGQGYEQYFGPGTRLTVT.